This paragraph covers one T cell receptor beta chain sequence. TCRdb's copy holds only in-frame clones and misses some; the assay was immunoSEQ multiplex PCR. This table holds roughly 76,000 clones, around 87% found once. This entry comes from a study of OX40 agonist ivuxolimab in advanced cancers. Overall study context: Participants could have had prior anti-PD-1, anti-PD-L1 or anti-CTLA-4 therapy, and about 40% had some. Three individuals attained partial responses, comprising one hepatocellular carcinoma case and two cutaneous melanoma cases.

Trimming removed 6 bases from V and 4 bases from J, with 15 bases in between. The CDR3 is 14 residues long. CDR1 and CDR2 (germline): MNHEY, SVGAGI. Enrollment shut out patients with autoimmune disease history or systemic immunosuppression. The TCR originated in an adult with an advanced solid tumor such as melanoma, head and neck, liver or kidney cancer. This chain links TRBV6-5 with TRBJ1-2; a possible D gene is TRBD1 (5 bases). Source: CD4+ or CD8+ T cells sorted from blood, taken in a trial of the OX40 agonist ivuxolimab. The CDR3 region has the DNA TGTGCCAGCAGCCCCCGGGAGGGACCCTATGGCTACACCTTC. Residues: CASSPREGPYGYTF.